The 2 T cell receptor beta chains in this list originate from one sample, sequenced in a study of molecular identifiers for immune sequencing clone quantification. TCRdb reprocessed the PCR reads with MiXCR, giving one entry per CDR3 protein. The repertoire includes fewer than 100,000 distinct CDR3 sequences, 20% to 25% of them detected once, and approximately 1.1% sits in the top ten. Sequenced material: naive CD8+ T cells from blood, with Jurkat cell RNA spiked in. The subset here: FACS-sorted CD8+CD4-CCR7+CD45RA+ naive T cells. These TCRs come from a human donor in good health. Some libraries in this study had Jurkat cell RNA spiked in.

This clonotype appeared many times. V gene TRBV13 combines with J gene TRBJ2-7, with D unclear. V lost 0 bases to trimming and J lost 6 bases, with 9 bases between them. Germline assignment: CDR1 PRHDT and CDR2 FYEKMQ (reference sequence). This CDR3 comprises 13 residues. For the CDR3, the DNA is TGTGCCAGCAGCTTAGGCCGGGTGTCCGAGCAGTACTTC. It yields the protein CASSLGRVSEQYF.

This clonotype was detected ten times or more. The chain combines TRBV9 with TRBJ2-2; 10 bases map to TRBD1. The V and J ends lost 4 bases and 4 bases, in that order; junction bases with no gene match: 13. Germline V gene sequence: CDR1 SGDLS, CDR2 YYNGEE. The CDR3 consists of 18 residues. In DNA form, the CDR3 reads TGTGCCAGCAGCCCCGTCCAGAGACAGGGGGCGATCACCGGGGAGCTGTTTTTT. Translating gives CASSPVQRQGAITGELFF.